This TCR beta chain is drawn from a study of beta chain features in type 1 diabetes. CDR3 length: 15 amino acids. Germline V gives CDR1 SGHRS, CDR2 YFSETQ. With V trimmed by 4 bases and J by 1 base, 8 bases remained unmatched. Sequenced material consisted of expressed TCRB transcripts (all of the isolated RNA was reverse transcribed). The repertoire was sequenced with immunoSEQ multiplex PCR; TCRdb's copy has only in-frame clones and lacks some. The sample yields 300,000 to 400,000 clones, around 12% seen once. Sequencing used naive CD4+ T cells from blood. The V gene is TRBV5-1, the J gene TRBJ2-7, with 7 positions matching TRBD1. The receptor comes from a man aged 18 to 35 in good health. The CDR3: CASSRLTGASYEQYF. In DNA form, the CDR3 reads TGCGCCAGCAGCAGGTTAACAGGGGCTTCCTACGAGCAGTACTTC.